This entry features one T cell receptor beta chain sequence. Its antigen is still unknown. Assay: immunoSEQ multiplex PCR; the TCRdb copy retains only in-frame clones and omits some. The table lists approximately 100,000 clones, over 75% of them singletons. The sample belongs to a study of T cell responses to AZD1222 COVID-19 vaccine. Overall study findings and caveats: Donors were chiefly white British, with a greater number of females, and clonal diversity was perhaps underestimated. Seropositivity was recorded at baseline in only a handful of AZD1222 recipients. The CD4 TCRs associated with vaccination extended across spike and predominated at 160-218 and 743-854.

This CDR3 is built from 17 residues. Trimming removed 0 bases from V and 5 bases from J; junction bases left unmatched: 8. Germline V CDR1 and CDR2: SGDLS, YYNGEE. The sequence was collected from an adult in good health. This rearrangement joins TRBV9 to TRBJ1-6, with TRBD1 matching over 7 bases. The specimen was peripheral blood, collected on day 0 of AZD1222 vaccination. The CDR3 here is CASSVAQGQSNNSPLHF. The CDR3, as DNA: TGTGCCAGCAGCGTAGCTCAGGGACAGTCGAATAATTCACCCCTCCACTTT.